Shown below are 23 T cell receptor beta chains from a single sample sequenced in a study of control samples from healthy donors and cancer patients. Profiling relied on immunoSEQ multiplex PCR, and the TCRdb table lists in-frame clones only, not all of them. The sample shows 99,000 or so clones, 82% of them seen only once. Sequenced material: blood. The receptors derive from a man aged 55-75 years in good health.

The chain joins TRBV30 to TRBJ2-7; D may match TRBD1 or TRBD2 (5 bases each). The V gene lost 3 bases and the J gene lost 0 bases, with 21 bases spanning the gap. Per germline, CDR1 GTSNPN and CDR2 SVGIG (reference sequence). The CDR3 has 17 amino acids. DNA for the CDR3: TGTGCCTGGAGGCCTCAGGCGAGGGGACGAAGCTCCTACGAGCAGTACTTC. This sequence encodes CAWRPQARGRSSYEQYF.

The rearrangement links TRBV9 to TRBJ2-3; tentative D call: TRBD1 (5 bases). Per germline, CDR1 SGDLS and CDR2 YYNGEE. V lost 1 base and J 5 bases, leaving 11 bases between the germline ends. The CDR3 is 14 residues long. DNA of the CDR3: TGTGCCAGCAGCGTATCCCATCAGGGAGATACGCAGTATTTT. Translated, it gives CASSVSHQGDTQYF.

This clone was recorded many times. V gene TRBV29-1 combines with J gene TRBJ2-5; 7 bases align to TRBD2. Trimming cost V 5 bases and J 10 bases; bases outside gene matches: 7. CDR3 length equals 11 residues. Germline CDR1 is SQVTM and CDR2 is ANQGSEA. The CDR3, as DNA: TGCAGCGTTCGGTCGGGGGAGGGCCAGTACTTC. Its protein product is CSVRSGEGQYF.

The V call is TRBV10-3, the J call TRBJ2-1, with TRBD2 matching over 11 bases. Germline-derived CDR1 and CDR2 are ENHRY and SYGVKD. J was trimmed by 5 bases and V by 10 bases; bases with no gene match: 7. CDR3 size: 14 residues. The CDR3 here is CATLLAGVHNEQFF. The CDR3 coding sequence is TGTGCCACCCTACTAGCGGGAGTCCACAATGAGCAGTTCTTC.

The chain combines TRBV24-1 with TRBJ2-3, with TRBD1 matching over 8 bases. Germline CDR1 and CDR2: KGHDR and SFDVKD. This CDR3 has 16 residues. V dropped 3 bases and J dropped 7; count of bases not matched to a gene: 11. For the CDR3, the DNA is TGTGCCACCAGTGATGGGGGGACAGGAGCTGGATATACGCAGTATTTT. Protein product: CATSDGGTGAGYTQYF.

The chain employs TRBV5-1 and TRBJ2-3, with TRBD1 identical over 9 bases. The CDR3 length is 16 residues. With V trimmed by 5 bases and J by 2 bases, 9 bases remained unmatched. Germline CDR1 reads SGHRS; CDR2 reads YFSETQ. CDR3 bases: TGCGCCAGCAGAGGTGGGGGGACAGGGTACACAGATACGCAGTATTTT. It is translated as CASRGGGTGYTDTQYF.

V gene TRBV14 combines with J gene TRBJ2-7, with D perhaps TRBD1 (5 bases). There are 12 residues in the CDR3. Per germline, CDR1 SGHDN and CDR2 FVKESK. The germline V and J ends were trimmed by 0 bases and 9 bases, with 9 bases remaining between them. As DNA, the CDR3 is TGTGCCAGCAGCCAAGACAGGGTTTGGCAGTACTTC. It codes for CASSQDRVWQYF.

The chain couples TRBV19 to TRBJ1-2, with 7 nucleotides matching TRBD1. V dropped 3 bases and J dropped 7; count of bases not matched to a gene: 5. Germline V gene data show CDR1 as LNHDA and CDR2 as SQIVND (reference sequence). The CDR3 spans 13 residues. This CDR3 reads CASSIRGSAGYTF. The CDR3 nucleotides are TGTGCCAGTAGTATCAGGGGGAGTGCTGGCTACACCTTC.

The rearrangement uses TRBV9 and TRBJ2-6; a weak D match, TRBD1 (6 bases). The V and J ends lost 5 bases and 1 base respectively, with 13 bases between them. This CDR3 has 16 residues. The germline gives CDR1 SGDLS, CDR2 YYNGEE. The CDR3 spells CASRSDRKSGANVLTF. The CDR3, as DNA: TGTGCCAGCAGGAGTGACAGGAAGTCTGGGGCCAACGTCCTGACTTTC. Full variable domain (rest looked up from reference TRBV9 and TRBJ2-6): DSGVTQTPKHLITATGQRVTLRCSPRSGDLSVYWYQQSLDQGLQFLIQYYNGEERAKGNILERFSAQQFPDLHSELNLSSLELGDSALYFCASRSDRKSGANVLTFGAGSRLTVL.

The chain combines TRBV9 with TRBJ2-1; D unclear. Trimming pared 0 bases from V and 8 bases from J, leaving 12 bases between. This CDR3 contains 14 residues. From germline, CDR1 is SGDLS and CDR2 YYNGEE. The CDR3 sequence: CASSVAPAVDEQFF. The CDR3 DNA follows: TGTGCCAGCAGCGTAGCTCCGGCAGTGGATGAGCAGTTCTTC.

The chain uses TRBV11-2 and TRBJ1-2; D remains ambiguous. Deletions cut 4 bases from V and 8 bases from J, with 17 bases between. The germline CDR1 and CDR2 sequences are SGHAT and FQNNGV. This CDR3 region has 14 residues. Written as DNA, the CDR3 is TGTGCCAGCAGCTCACTTATAGGGTCGTGGGGCTACACCTTC. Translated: CASSSLIGSWGYTF.

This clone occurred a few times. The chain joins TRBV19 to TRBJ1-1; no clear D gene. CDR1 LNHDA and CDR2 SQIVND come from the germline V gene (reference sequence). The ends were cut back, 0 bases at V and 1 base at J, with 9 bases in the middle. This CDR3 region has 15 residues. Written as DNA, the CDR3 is TGTGCCAGTAGTATAGAGGACGGTAGGAACACTGAAGCTTTCTTT. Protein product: CASSIEDGRNTEAFF.

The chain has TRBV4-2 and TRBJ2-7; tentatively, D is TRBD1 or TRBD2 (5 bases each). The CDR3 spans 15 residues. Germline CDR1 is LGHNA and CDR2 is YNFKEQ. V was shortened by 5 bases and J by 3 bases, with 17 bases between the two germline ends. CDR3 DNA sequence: TGTGCCAGCAGCTATACGTTAGAGAGGGGCTACGAGCAGTACTTC. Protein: CASSYTLERGYEQYF.

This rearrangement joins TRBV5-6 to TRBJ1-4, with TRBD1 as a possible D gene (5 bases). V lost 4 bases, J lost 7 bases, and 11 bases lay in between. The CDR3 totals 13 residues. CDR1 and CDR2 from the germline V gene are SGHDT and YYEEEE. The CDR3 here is CASSLPGGEKLFF. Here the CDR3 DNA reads TGTGCCAGCAGCCTTCCCGGGGGTGAAAAACTGTTTTTT.

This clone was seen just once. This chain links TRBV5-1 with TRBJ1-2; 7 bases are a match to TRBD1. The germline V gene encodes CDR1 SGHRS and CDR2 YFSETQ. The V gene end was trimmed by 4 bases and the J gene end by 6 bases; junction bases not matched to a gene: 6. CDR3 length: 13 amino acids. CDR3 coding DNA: TGCGCCAGCAGCGGAGGACAGGTCGATGGCTACACCTTC. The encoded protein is CASSGGQVDGYTF.

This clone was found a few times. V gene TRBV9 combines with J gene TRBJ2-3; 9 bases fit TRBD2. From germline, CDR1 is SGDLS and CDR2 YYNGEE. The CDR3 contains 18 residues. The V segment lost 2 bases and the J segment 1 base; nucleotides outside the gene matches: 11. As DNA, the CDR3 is TGTGCCAGCAGCGTTCCAAGCGGGGGGACTAGCCGCACAGATACGCAGTATTTT. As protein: CASSVPSGGTSRTDTQYF.

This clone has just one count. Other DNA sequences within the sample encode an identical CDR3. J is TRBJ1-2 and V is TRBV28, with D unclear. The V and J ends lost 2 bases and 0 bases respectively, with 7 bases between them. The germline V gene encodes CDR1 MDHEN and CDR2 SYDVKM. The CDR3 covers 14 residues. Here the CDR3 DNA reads TGTGCCAGCAGTTTAGGTACGGCTAACTATGGCTACACCTTC. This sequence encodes CASSLGTANYGYTF.

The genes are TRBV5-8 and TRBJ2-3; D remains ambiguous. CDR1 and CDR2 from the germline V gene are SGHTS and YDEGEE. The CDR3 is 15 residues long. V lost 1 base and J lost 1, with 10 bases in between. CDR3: CASSLRSGGTDTQYF. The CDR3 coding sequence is TGTGCCAGCAGCTTGAGAAGTGGGGGCACAGATACGCAGTATTTT. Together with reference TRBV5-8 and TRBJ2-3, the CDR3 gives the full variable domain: EAGVTQSPTHLIKTRGQQATLRCSPISGHTSVYWYQQALGLGLQFLLWYDEGEERNRGNFPPRFSGRQFPNYSSELNVNALELEDSALYLCASSLRSGGTDTQYFGPGTRLTVL.

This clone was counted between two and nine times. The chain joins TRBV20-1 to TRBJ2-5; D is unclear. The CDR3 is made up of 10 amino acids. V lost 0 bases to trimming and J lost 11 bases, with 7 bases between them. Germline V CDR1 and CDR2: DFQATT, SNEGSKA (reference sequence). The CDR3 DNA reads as TGCAGTGCTAGAGATGGAAGGCAGTACTTC. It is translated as CSARDGRQYF.

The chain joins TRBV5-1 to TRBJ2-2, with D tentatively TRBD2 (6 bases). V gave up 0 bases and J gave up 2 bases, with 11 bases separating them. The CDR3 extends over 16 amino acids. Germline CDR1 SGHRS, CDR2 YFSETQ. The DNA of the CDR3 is TGCGCCAGCAGCTTGGAGGTCGGGAGTAACACCGGGGAGCTGTTTTTT. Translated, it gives CASSLEVGSNTGELFF.

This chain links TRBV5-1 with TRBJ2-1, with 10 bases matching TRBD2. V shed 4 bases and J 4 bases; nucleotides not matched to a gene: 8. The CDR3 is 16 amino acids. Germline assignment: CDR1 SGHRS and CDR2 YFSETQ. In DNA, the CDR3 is TGCGCCAGCAGCGAAACCGAGACTAGCGGGTACAATGAGCAGTTCTTC. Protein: CASSETETSGYNEQFF.

CDR3 nucleotides: TGTGCCACCGCTTCAGTGGATAATTCACCCCTCCACTTT. Translation gives CATASVDNSPLHF. This chain joins TRBV10-3 and TRBJ1-6, with D unresolved. Trimming stripped 10 bases from V and 5 bases from J, with 12 bases between. The length of the CDR3 is 13 residues. The germline CDR1 and CDR2 sequences are ENHRY and SYGVKD.

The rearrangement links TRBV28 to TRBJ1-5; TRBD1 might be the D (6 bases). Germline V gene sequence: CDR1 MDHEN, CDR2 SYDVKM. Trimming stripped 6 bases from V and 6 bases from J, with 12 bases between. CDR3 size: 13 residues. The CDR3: CASRTGGVQPQHF. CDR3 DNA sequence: TGTGCCAGCAGGACCGGGGGCGTTCAGCCCCAGCATTTT.